The clone carrying this T cell receptor (beta chain) was found once. The entry originates in a study of blood T cell repertoires in COVID-19. The CDR3 is 16 residues long. Germline V gene lookup returns CDR1 MNHEY and CDR2 SVGEGT. Trimming cost V 0 bases and J 1 base, with 9 bases left between them. Libraries were prepared by immunoSEQ multiplex PCR; TCRdb keeps only in-frame clonotypes and omits some of them. The sample records some 200,000 clones, 90% being singletons. This receptor was identified in a man between 45 and 60 years old with acute or convalescent COVID-19. The rearrangement links TRBV6-2 or TRBV6-3 to TRBJ1-4, with no clear D. Sequencing was carried out using peripheral blood. CDR3 region: CASSYSEAVTNEKLFF. CDR3 DNA sequence: TGTGCCAGCAGTTACTCAGAAGCGGTAACTAATGAAAAACTGTTTTTT.